Following are 9 T cell receptor beta chains from one sample sequenced in a study of siplizumab effects on memory and regulatory T cells. The data were produced by immunoSEQ multiplex PCR, yet TCRdb's version contains in-frame clones alone and is incomplete. The repertoire consists of 100,000 or so clones, with around 92% occurring once and the leading ten covering more than 2.5%. Sequenced input: CD4+ T cells sorted from blood. The source of these receptors is a human donor in good health. Some clones in this sample may be carry-over from other donors' samples.

The chain couples TRBV4-1 to TRBJ2-1; TRBD2 aligns across 10 bases. Trimming at V came to 4 bases and at J to 6 bases, leaving 9 bases not matched to a gene. The CDR3 runs to 16 residues. Per germline, CDR1 MGHRA and CDR2 YSYEKL. CDR3 residues: CASSLRTSGPFNEQFF. The CDR3 DNA follows: TGCGCCAGCAGCCTGCGGACTAGCGGACCTTTCAATGAGCAGTTCTTC.

J is TRBJ2-7 and V is TRBV21-1; TRBD2 is taken as the D call from the table, unchecked against the DNA. TRBV21-1 is given as a pseudogene. The CDR3 has 13 amino acids. The CDR3 loop is CASSKENEFEQYF. CDR3 DNA sequence: TGTGCCAGCAGCAAAGAGAATGAGTTCGAGCAGTACTTC.

The chain couples TRBV2 to TRBJ1-2; tentatively, D is TRBD1 (6 bases). Trimming removed 4 bases from V and 5 bases from J, with 8 bases in between. The CDR3 totals 12 residues. Germline CDR1 and CDR2: SNHLY and FYNNEI. The CDR3 here is CASSGGQYGYTF. The DNA of the CDR3 is TGTGCCAGCAGTGGGGGGCAGTATGGCTACACCTTC.

The chain couples TRBV11-2 to TRBJ2-1; TRBD2 agrees at 9 bases. Germline V gene lookup returns CDR1 SGHAT and CDR2 FQNNGV. CDR3 length: 16 residues. V lost 1 base, J lost 3 bases, and 4 bases stayed unmatched. The CDR3 protein is CASSLGAAGGYNEQFF. The CDR3 region has the DNA TGTGCCAGCAGCTTAGGGGCAGCGGGAGGCTACAATGAGCAGTTCTTC.

V usage is TRBV27 and J usage is TRBJ1-4; D not resolved. The CDR3 sequence is 14 residues long. Germline V gene data show CDR1 as MNHEY and CDR2 as SMNVEV (reference sequence). V was cut by 4 bases and J by 6 bases, with 12 bases left in between. Written as DNA, the CDR3 is TGTGCCAGCAGTTCGGGCGGAAAGGATGAAAAACTGTTTTTT. Translation gives CASSSGGKDEKLFF. Full variable domain (rest looked up from reference TRBV27 and TRBJ1-4): EAQVTQNPRYLITVTGKKLTVTCSQNMNHEYMSWYRQDPGLGLRQIYYSMNVEVTDKGDVPEGYKVSRKEKRNFPLILESPSPNQTSLYFCASSSGGKDEKLFFGSGTQLSVL.

The rearrangement uses TRBV28 and TRBJ1-1; D remains ambiguous. The V end was cut by 5 bases, the J end by 7 bases, with 11 bases between. There are 12 residues in the CDR3. Germline CDR1 and CDR2: MDHEN and SYDVKM. CDR3: CASSQQMLEAFF. Written as DNA, the CDR3 is TGTGCCAGCAGTCAACAGATGCTTGAAGCTTTCTTT.

Concerning this clone itself: The junction does not match germline at one end; this may be a read error. This rearrangement joins TRBV6-5 to TRBJ2-7; weak D call: TRBD2 (6 bases). The CDR3 runs to 12 residues. The germline gives CDR1 MNHEY, CDR2 SVGAGI. The CDR3: CAISGEVNEQYF. CDR3 nucleotide sequence: TGTGCCATCAGTGGGGAGGTCAACGAGCAGTACTTC.

This sequence joins TRBV7-2 and TRBJ2-1, with D perhaps matching TRBD1 (5 bases). With 4 bases removed from V and 2 bases from J, the gap between germline ends came to 12 bases. Germline V CDR1 and CDR2: SGHTA, FQGNSA. The CDR3 contains 15 residues. CDR3 region: CASSSLGHPYNEQFF. The CDR3 DNA reads as TGTGCCAGCAGCTCACTTGGACACCCCTACAATGAGCAGTTCTTC.

This chain joins TRBV27 and TRBJ2-2; 7 nucleotides agree with TRBD1. CDR3 length: 17 residues. V trimming: 0 bases; J trimming: 6 bases; junction bases outside the gene matches: 10. CDR1 MNHEY and CDR2 SMNVEV come from the germline V gene (reference sequence). The CDR3 DNA sequence: TGTGCCAGCAGTTTATCATTAGGGGGCATTGGGTCCGGGGAGCTGTTTTTT. Its protein product is CASSLSLGGIGSGELFF.